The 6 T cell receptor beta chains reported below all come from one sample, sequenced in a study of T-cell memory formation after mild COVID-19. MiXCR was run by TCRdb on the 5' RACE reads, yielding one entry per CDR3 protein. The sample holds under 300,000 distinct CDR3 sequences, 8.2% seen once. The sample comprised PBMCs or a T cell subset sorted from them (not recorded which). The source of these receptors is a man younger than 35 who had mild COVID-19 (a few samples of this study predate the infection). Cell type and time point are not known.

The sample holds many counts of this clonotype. The CDR3 coding sequence is TGTGCCAGCAGCTTAATAGTCGGGGAGCAGTTCTTC. It is translated as CASSLIVGEQFF. J is TRBJ2-1 and V is TRBV7-2; the D is unclear. The ends were cut back, 2 bases at V and 10 bases at J, with 9 bases in the middle. The CDR3 is 12 residues long. In germline, CDR1 is SGHTA, CDR2 FQGNSA.

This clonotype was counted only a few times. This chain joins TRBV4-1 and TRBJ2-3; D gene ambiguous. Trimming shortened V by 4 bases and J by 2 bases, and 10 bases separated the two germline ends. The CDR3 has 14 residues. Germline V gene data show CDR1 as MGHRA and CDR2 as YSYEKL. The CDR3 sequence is CASSRERLTDTQYF. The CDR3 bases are TGCGCCAGCAGCCGGGAACGGCTCACAGATACGCAGTATTTT.

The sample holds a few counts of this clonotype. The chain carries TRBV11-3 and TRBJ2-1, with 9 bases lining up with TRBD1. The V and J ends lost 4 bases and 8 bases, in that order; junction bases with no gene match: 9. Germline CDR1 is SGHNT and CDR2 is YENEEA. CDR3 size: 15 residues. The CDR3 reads CASSYTGGEGYEQFF. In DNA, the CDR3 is TGTGCCAGCAGCTACACAGGGGGCGAAGGGTATGAGCAGTTCTTC.

The CDR3 protein is CASRVTETRFEGYTF. CDR3 nucleotide sequence: TGTGCCAGCAGGGTTACGGAGACCCGTTTTGAGGGCTACACCTTC. V gene TRBV6-1 combines with J gene TRBJ1-2; D not resolved. V dropped 6 bases and J dropped 8 bases, with 22 bases sitting between them. This CDR3 region has 15 residues. CDR1 is MNHNS, CDR2 SASEGT, per germline.

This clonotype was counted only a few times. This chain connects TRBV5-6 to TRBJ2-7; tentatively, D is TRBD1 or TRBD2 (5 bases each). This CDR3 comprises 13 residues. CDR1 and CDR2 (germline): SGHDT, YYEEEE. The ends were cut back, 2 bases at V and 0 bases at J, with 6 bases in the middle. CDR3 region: CASSFGTSYEQYV. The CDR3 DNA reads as TGTGCCAGCAGCTTCGGGACCTCCTACGAGCAGTACGTC.

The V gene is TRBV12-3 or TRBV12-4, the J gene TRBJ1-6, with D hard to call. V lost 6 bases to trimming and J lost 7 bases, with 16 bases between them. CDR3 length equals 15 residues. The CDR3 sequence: CASSPLEGTNSPLHF. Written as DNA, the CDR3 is TGTGCCAGCAGCCCTTTGGAGGGTACCAATTCACCCCTCCACTTT.